These 8 T cell receptor beta chains were sequenced from one sample in a study of Tregs in tolerant kidney transplant recipients (dated by TCRdb to the late 2010s). The library was obtained by the immunoSEQ multiplex PCR assay. The immuneACCESS repertoire file appears here via TCRdb, limited to in-frame rearrangements. These files lack a portion of the clones; in checked studies, under half of the deficit traces to unresolved V genes, and the cause of the others is not known. The sample table lists some 110,000 clones, around 94% of them with a count of one. The top ten constitute roughly 0.63% of the sample. The specimen sequenced was CD4+ T cells from blood. These receptors all stem from a human donor in good health.

This chain joins TRBV11-2 and TRBJ1-2; no clear D. CDR3 length: 12 residues. From germline, CDR1 is SGHAT and CDR2 FQNNGV. Trimming pared 3 bases from V and 0 bases from J, leaving 2 bases between. The CDR3, as DNA: TGTGCCAGCAGCTTCTCTAACTATGGCTACACCTTC. Residues: CASSFSNYGYTF.

The V and J genes are TRBV14 and TRBJ1-1; 7 bases line up with TRBD1. Unmatched junction bases numbered 7, after V lost 4 bases and J lost 5 bases. Germline lookup yields CDR1 SGHDN and CDR2 FVKESK. The CDR3 length is 14 residues. This CDR3 reads CASSLRQGSTEAFF. CDR3 DNA: TGTGCCAGCAGCCTACGACAGGGATCGACTGAAGCTTTCTTT.

This chain links TRBV5-1 with TRBJ1-4, with D possibly TRBD1 on 5 matching bases. The V gene lost 4 bases and the J gene lost 8 bases, with 18 bases spanning the gap. The CDR3 is 15 residues long. Germline CDR1 reads SGHRS; CDR2 reads YFSETQ. The CDR3 reads CASSADRDFGEKLFF. CDR3 coding DNA: TGCGCCAGCAGCGCAGACCGGGACTTTGGGGAAAAACTGTTTTTT.

A note on this clone: The sample has other DNA sequences that encode this CDR3 too. The chain combines TRBV5-4 with TRBJ2-5, with 12 bases identical to TRBD2. CDR3 length: 15 amino acids. V gave up 4 bases and J gave up 1 base; unmatched junction bases: 2. The germline V gene encodes CDR1 SGHNT and CDR2 YYREEE (reference sequence). CDR3 bases: TGTGCCAGCAGCCTGGGACTAGCGGGCCAAGAGACCCAGTACTTC. Translation gives CASSLGLAGQETQYF.

The chain links TRBV6-5 to TRBJ2-7; TRBD2 matches 8 bases. From germline, CDR1 is MNHEY and CDR2 SVGAGI. The J segment lost 3 bases and the V segment lost 6 bases, leaving 10 bases of the junction unmatched. The CDR3 consists of 15 residues. The CDR3 sequence: CASRRLPGLDYEQYF. DNA for the CDR3: TGTGCCAGCAGGAGACTTCCGGGACTAGACTACGAGCAGTACTTC.

The chain combines TRBV30 with TRBJ2-7; TRBD1 matches 7 bases. V gave up 4 bases and J gave up 0 bases; unmatched junction bases: 3. The CDR3 has 13 amino acids. Germline V gives CDR1 GTSNPN, CDR2 SVGIG (reference sequence). The CDR3 DNA follows: TGTGCCTGGAATGCAGGGGGCTCCTACGAGCAGTACTTC. Its protein is CAWNAGGSYEQYF.

The chain is built from TRBV10-1 and TRBJ1-1; possibly TRBD1 for D (5 bases). V was pared by 0 bases and J by 4 bases, with 9 bases between. The CDR3 covers 14 residues. CDR1 and CDR2 (germline): WNHNN, SYGVQD (reference sequence). CDR3 DNA sequence: TGCGCCAGCAGTGAGTCGGGGGATTCCACTGAAGCTTTCTTT. Protein sequence: CASSESGDSTEAFF.

The V call is TRBV21-1, the J call TRBJ2-1. TRBV21-1 is marked as a pseudogene. The CDR3 contains 16 residues. In nucleotides, the CDR3 is TGTGCCAGCAGCAAAGTCGGGGCAGGGTGGTACAATGAGCAGTTCTTC. It codes for CASSKVGAGWYNEQFF.